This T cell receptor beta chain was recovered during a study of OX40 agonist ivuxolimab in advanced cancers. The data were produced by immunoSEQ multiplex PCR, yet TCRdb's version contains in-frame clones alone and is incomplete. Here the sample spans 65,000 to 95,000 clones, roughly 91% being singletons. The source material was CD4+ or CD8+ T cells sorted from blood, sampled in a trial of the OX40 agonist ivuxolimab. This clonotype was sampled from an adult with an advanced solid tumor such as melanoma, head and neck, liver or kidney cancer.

CDR3 coding DNA: TGTGCCAGCAGTACCGGGACAGGGGGCAAAGATACGCAGTATTTT. This sequence encodes CASSTGTGGKDTQYF. This rearrangement joins TRBV6-6 to TRBJ2-3, with 12 bases identical to TRBD1. After removal of 5 bases from V and 5 bases from J, the junction contained 5 bases not matched to a gene. Per germline, CDR1 MNHNY and CDR2 SVGAGI (reference sequence). This CDR3 spans 15 amino acids.